The entry below gives a single TCR beta chain sequence along with its context. Its antigen is not yet known. No quality values exist for individual bases; no much larger clone is one base distant. These data originate in a study of blood T cell repertoires in COVID-19 (dated by TCRdb to 2018 to 2021). For context, the study as a whole: Samples from collaborators originated in the United States, Italy and Spain and spanned both the acute and convalescent phases of COVID-19. The material from the prospective study consisted of cDNA or gDNA derived from T cells, B-cell-depleted T cells, or PBMCs. Nearly every sample came with metadata listing a de-identified subject ID, COVID-19 status, age in years and sex. The repertoires were released in a freely available public database intended as a resource for research on the immune response to SARS-CoV-2. Samples were obtained from the ongoing ImmuneRACE study (first 160 participants) and from 1,200 or so subjects provided by 6 global collaborators. Where available, HLA class I and class II types were taken from metadata supplied by the sample provider and were not determined by assay-based typing. The dataset comprised deeply sampled blood TCRbeta repertoires from subjects exposed to, actively infected with, or recovered from COVID-19. On the study overall, not on this receptor specifically: How much clinical and demographic metadata was included differed by source and by participant, and the metadata was provided uncurated.

The collaborating institutions used their own protocols to collect whole blood in K2EDTA tubes. For TCRbeta analysis, collaborator samples were shipped as frozen whole blood, as isolated PBMCs, or as DNA extracted from either sample type. The immunoSEQ Assay, a bias-controlled multiplex PCR, was used to amplify TCRbeta CDR3 regions from genomic DNA. As for the original processing: The number of nucleated cells in each sample was estimated by amplification of reference gene primers within the assay. To quantify the absolute abundance of each unique TCRbeta CDR3 rearrangement, sequence reads were collapsed and filtered. Productive Simpson clonality was computed per sample as the square root of Simpson's diversity index over productive rearrangements. This immuneACCESS table, as held by TCRdb, lists in-frame sequences with V and J called but not all clones. Of the missing ones, under half trace to an unresolved V gene in checked studies; the others have no known cause. V and J calls and clone size are those listed in that table; D and trimming were worked out from the DNA. The sample contains approximately 380,000 clones, around 85% of them found a single time. Around 3.4% of the sample comes from the top ten.

V is pared back by 3 bases and J by 5 bases, with 11 bases lying between the germline termini. Including the terminal cysteine and phenylalanine, the CDR3 comprises 12 residues. Left in the record is the CDR3 DNA by itself, 36 bases read in frame from the first base. In the germline V gene (reference sequence), CDR1 corresponds to DFQATT and CDR2 to SNEGSKA. The chain couples TRBV20-1 to TRBJ2-7; tentative D gene TRBD1, with 5 bases matching. The TCR originated in a woman under 30 with acute or convalescent COVID-19. Sequenced sample: peripheral blood. The bases read TGCAGTGCTAGTCGGTCGGACAACGAGCAGTACTTC. It is translated as CSASRSDNEQYF.